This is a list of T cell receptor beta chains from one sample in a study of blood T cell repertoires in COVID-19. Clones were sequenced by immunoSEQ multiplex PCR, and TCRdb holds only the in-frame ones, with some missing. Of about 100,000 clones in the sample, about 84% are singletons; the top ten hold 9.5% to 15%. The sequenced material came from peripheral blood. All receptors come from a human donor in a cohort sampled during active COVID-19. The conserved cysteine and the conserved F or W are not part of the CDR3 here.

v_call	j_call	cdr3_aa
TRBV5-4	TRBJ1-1	ASSYTGGTEAF
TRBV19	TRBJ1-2	ASNARSYGYT
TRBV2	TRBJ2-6	ASRRDSGANVLT
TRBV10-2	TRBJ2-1	ASSPRFNSYNEQF
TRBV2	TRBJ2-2	ASSASAGGPTGELF
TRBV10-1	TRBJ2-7	ASSEISGIKQY
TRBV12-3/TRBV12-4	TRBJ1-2	ASTPTGSYGYT
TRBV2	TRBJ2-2	ASRVQGAGGELF
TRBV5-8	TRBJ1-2	ASSLMVGVGGGYT
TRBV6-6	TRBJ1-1	ASRQDNTEAF
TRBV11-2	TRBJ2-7	ASSLIPPASGGGFYEQY
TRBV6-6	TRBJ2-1	ASNPGGSYNEQF
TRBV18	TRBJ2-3	ASSAGLAGGPTDTQY
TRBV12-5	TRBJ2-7	ASARIQARYEQY
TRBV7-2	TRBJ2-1	ASSLATSGGMREQF
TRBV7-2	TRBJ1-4	ASSLSGTTNEKLF
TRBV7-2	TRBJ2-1	ASSFWGQGKDEQF
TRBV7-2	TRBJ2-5	ASSWPNQETQY
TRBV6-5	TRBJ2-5	ATKIGGEETQY
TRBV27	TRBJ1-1	ASSPLGDGRNTEAF
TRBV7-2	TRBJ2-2	ASRSTSGTNTGELF
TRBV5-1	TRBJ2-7	ASSSQRAGVPYEQY
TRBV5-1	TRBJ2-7	ASSLVAAGGEQY
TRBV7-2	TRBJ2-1	ASSFSGRASNEQF
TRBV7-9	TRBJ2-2	ASSLVGPPTGELF
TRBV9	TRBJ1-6	ASSLGLANSPLH
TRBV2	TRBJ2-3	ASKLAGGFTDTQY
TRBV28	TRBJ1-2	ASSFLGTGPGYT
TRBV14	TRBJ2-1	ASSPTSGGARAEQF
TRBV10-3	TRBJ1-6	AISAGGNSPLH
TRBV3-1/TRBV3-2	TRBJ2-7	ASSQGQAYEQY
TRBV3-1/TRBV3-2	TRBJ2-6	ASSPDSSGANVLT
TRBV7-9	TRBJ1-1	ASSLVSTEAF
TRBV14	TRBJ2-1	ASSQFRVPLNEQF
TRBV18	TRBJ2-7	ASSPYTSYEQY